This TCR beta chain was sequenced for a study of cytomegalovirus exposure and HLA in healthy donors. The CDR3 has 14 amino acids. Germline CDR1 MNHEY, CDR2 SVGAGI. After removal of 5 bases from V and 6 bases from J, the junction contained 8 bases not matched to a gene. On this clone itself: Its antigen is unknown.

Broader study findings: The investigators catalogued 150 to 200 TCR beta chains as cytomegalovirus-associated. V segments that were indistinguishable, TRBV6-2 and TRBV6-3 among them, were omitted from analysis.

13 Jbeta primers and 60 Vbeta primers were used for the PCR. Original methodology: As a later analysis found, there were 80 million or so unique TCR beta chains, of which some 10 million were shared. Sequenced by immunoSEQ multiplex PCR; TCRdb stores in-frame clones only, minus some. V, J and clone size are those of that table, while D and trimming were read from the DNA. In all, the sample yields roughly 39,000 clones. The clonotype comes from a man aged 25 to 40 in good health and CMV-seronegative. Sequencing used PBMCs. The chain joins TRBV6-5 to TRBJ2-7, with TRBD1 matching over 9 bases. CDR3 amino acids: CASSTGTGYPEQYF. CDR3 sequence (DNA): TGTGCCAGCAGTACCGGGACAGGGTACCCCGAGCAGTACTTC.